A selection of T cell receptor beta chains follows, all from one sample in a study of cytomegalovirus exposure and HLA in healthy donors. The data were produced by immunoSEQ multiplex PCR, yet TCRdb's version contains in-frame clones alone and is incomplete. The sample consists of 150,000 to 200,000 clones, 79% of them appearing once. Sequenced material: PBMCs. The receptors were gathered from a woman between 45 and 65 years old in good health and CMV-seronegative. Each CDR3 is given with its conserved first and last residue. D genes are given only for firm matches. Expanded clones are given a class, and other clones once, few, many or no size at all.

D | J | V | size | CDR3 | DNA
TRBD1 | TRBJ2-6 | TRBV18 | . | CASSPPTGGWANVLTF | TGTGCCAGCTCACCACCTACAGGGGGCTGGGCCAACGTCCTGACTTTC
TRBD2 | TRBJ2-7 | TRBV29-1 | few | CSVEFSGTHGTYEQYF | TGCAGCGTTGAGTTTAGCGGGACACACGGTACCTACGAGCAGTACTTC
. | TRBJ2-1 | TRBV4-3 | . | CASRSLGSGNEQFF | TGCGCCAGCCGATCTCTGGGGAGCGGCAATGAGCAGTTCTTC
. | TRBJ2-6 | TRBV19 | once | CASTRGSGANVLTF | TGTGCCAGTACGAGGGGGTCTGGGGCCAACGTCCTGACTTTC
TRBD2 | TRBJ2-7 | TRBV4-2 | . | CASSQATGTTYEQYF | TGTGCCAGCAGCCAGGCCACCGGGACTACTTACGAGCAGTACTTC
TRBD1 | TRBJ1-3 | TRBV5-4 | . | CASSLQGQAFTGNTIYF | TGTGCCAGCAGCCTACAGGGACAGGCGTTTACTGGAAACACCATATATTTT
TRBD1 | TRBJ2-5 | TRBV6-5 | . | CASRFDRGVEETQYF | TGTGCCAGCAGGTTTGACAGGGGGGTGGAGGAGACCCAGTACTTC
TRBD2 | TRBJ2-2 | TRBV9 | . | CASSPTSGGAVGELFF | TGTGCCAGCAGCCCCACTAGCGGGGGGGCGGTCGGGGAGCTGTTTTTT
. | TRBJ2-2 | TRBV7-2 | . | CASSLNRGLNGELFF | TGTGCCAGCAGCTTAAATAGGGGGTTGAACGGGGAGCTGTTTTTT
. | TRBJ2-1 | TRBV25-1 | few | CASSGGYEQFF | TGTGCCAGCAGTGGAGGTTATGAGCAGTTCTTC
TRBD1 | TRBJ1-1 | TRBV5-6 | . | CASSLVGTGSSMEAFF | TGTGCCAGCAGCTTGGTCGGGACAGGGAGCTCCATGGAAGCTTTCTTT
TRBD2 | TRBJ2-4 | TRBV19 | . | CASSISRTSGTLAKNIQYF | TGTGCCAGTAGTATCTCTCGGACTAGCGGAACACTAGCCAAAAACATTCAGTACTTC
TRBD1 | TRBJ2-2 | TRBV11-1 | . | CASRRQGASGELFF | TGTGCCAGCAGGAGACAGGGGGCCTCCGGGGAGCTGTTTTTT
TRBD1 | TRBJ1-6 | TRBV18 | . | CASSPLQMGQGSKSPLHF | TGTGCCAGCTCACCACTTCAGATGGGACAGGGTTCTAAGTCACCCCTCCACTTT
TRBD2 | TRBJ2-1 | TRBV10-3 | . | CAISGGLAGDEQFF | TGTGCCATCAGTGGGGGACTAGCGGGGGATGAGCAGTTCTTC
. | TRBJ1-1 | TRBV2 | . | CASSPNRVGAEAFF | TGTGCCAGCAGTCCCAACAGGGTCGGCGCTGAAGCTTTCTTT
TRBD2 | TRBJ2-1 | TRBV6-6 | . | CASSYRTSENEQFF | TGTGCCAGCAGTTACCGGACTAGCGAAAATGAGCAGTTCTTC
. | TRBJ1-6 | TRBV7-9 | few | CASSLVQGSSPLHF | TGTGCCAGCAGCTTAGTCCAGGGTAGTTCACCCCTCCACTTT
. | TRBJ1-2 | TRBV11-2 | . | CASSFRDTRGGYTF | TGTGCCAGCAGCTTCCGGGACACCCGAGGTGGCTACACCTTC
. | TRBJ2-6 | TRBV7-3 | . | CASSYPDSSGANVLTF | TGTGCCAGCAGCTATCCCGACAGCTCTGGGGCCAACGTCCTGACTTTC
TRBD1 | TRBJ1-2 | TRBV5-5 | . | CASSGTGTGVRNYGYTF | TGTGCCAGCAGCGGCACCGGGACAGGGGTTCGCAACTATGGCTACACCTTC
TRBD2 | TRBJ2-1 | TRBV7-7 | few | CASSLLASGNNEQFF | TGTGCTAGCAGCTTACTGGCTAGCGGAAACAATGAGCAGTTCTTC
. | TRBJ1-3 | TRBV5-3 | once | CAREEPGNTIYF | TGTGCCAGAGAGGAACCAGGAAACACCATATATTTT
TRBD1 | TRBJ2-7 | TRBV15 | . | CATSRVGTGAVEQYF | TGTGCCACCAGCAGAGTGGGGACAGGGGCTGTCGAGCAGTACTTC
. | TRBJ2-6 | TRBV5-4 | . | CASSLDREISGANVLTF | TGTGCCAGCAGCTTGGACAGGGAAATCTCTGGGGCCAACGTCCTGACTTTC
. | TRBJ1-2 | TRBV6-1 | . | CASTIMENYGYTF | TGTGCCAGCACGATAATGGAGAACTATGGCTACACCTTC
. | TRBJ1-2 | TRBV5-4 | once | CASSTPGVVYGYTF | TGTGCCAGCAGCACGCCAGGGGTAGTCTATGGCTACACCTTC
TRBD2 | TRBJ2-2 | TRBV7-6 | few | CASSPMTSGGTGELFF | TGTGCCAGCAGCCCGATGACTAGCGGGGGGACCGGGGAGCTGTTTTTT